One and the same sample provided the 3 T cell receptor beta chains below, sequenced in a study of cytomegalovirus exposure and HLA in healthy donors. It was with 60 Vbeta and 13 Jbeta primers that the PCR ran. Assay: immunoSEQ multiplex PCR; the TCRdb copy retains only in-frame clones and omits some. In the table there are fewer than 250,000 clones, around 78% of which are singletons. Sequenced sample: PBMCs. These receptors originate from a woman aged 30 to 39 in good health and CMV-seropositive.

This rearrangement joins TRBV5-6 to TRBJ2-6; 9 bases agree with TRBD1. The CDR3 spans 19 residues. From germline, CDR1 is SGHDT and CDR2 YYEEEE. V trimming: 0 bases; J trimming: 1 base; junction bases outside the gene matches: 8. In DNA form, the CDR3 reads TGTGCCAGCAGCTTGGCGGTACAGGGGGCAGCGTCTGGGGCCAACGTCCTGACTTTC. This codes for CASSLAVQGAASGANVLTF.

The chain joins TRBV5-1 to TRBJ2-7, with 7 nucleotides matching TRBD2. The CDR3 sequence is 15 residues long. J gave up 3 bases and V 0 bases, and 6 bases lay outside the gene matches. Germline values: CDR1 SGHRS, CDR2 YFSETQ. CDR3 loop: CASSLALAVDYEQYF. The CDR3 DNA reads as TGCGCCAGCAGCTTGGCTCTAGCGGTTGACTACGAGCAGTACTTC.

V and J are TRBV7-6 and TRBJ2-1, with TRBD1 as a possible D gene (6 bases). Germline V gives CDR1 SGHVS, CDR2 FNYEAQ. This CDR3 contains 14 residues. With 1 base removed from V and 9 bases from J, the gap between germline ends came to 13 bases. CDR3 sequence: CASSLVGGRGEQFF. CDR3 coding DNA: TGTGCCAGCAGCTTAGTAGGGGGAAGGGGTGAGCAGTTCTTC.